Below are 14 T cell receptor beta chains sequenced from a single sample in a study of blood T cells in healthy people across ages. Primed by a sample-barcoded 5' primer and a J-beta primer mix, a second PCR proceeded for about 7 to 11 cycles. TCRdb itself ran the 5' RACE reads through MiXCR, one entry per CDR3 protein. Of some 1.5 million distinct CDR3 sequences listed, approximately 30% are singletons. Source material: blood. The receptors were gathered from a woman aged 25 to 39 in good health.

This clonotype occurred a few times. The chain joins TRBV12-3 or TRBV12-4 to TRBJ2-3; 11 bases agree with TRBD2. V shed 4 bases and J 0 bases; nucleotides not matched to a gene: 3. This CDR3 spans 16 amino acids. Here the CDR3 DNA reads TGTGCCAGCAGTTCGACTAGCGGGGCTAGCACAGATACGCAGTATTTT. Amino acid sequence: CASSSTSGASTDTQYF.

The sample holds many counts of this clonotype. J is TRBJ2-5 and V is TRBV10-3, with D hard to call. The V end lost 6 bases, the J end lost 2 bases, and 16 bases lay between the germline ends. Germline CDR1 and CDR2: ENHRY and SYGVKD. The CDR3 runs to 15 residues. CDR3 protein: CAIRNSGLGQETQYF. The CDR3 DNA reads TGTGCCATCAGGAATTCGGGCTTGGGGCAAGAGACCCAGTACTTC.

V usage is TRBV28 and J usage is TRBJ1-2; no clear D gene. Germline assignment: CDR1 MDHEN and CDR2 SYDVKM. This CDR3 has 15 residues. Trimming removed 5 bases at V and 2 bases at J, with 15 bases between. The CDR3 spells CASSERRGANYGYTF. CDR3 sequence (DNA): TGTGCCAGCAGTGAAAGAAGAGGAGCGAACTATGGCTACACCTTC.

This chain connects TRBV6-2 or TRBV6-3 to TRBJ2-5; TRBD2 is a possible D gene (5 bases). Trimming stripped 6 bases from V and 5 bases from J, with 13 bases between. The CDR3 has 13 amino acids. Germline V gene lookup returns CDR1 MNHEY and CDR2 SVGEGT. CDR3 loop: CASSDDLAETQYF. In nucleotides, the CDR3 is TGTGCCAGCAGCGACGACTTAGCGGAGACCCAGTACTTC.

The rearrangement links TRBV7-3 to TRBJ2-4; TRBD1 agrees at 8 bases. CDR3 length: 17 amino acids. The J segment lost 3 bases and the V segment lost 5 bases, leaving 12 bases of the junction unmatched. Germline loops: CDR1 SGHTA, CDR2 FQGTGA. The CDR3 loop reads CASSPRPDREGKNIQYF. CDR3 DNA: TGTGCCAGCAGCCCCCGCCCGGACAGGGAAGGCAAAAACATTCAGTACTTC.

This clonotype was found many times. The V call is TRBV9, the J call TRBJ1-2, with a weak D call TRBD1 (5 bases). V lost 4 bases and J lost 0, with 16 bases in between. In germline, CDR1 is SGDLS, CDR2 YYNGEE. The CDR3 contains 16 residues. The CDR3 spells CASSPPGAGSNYGYTF. The CDR3 nucleotides read TGTGCCAGCAGCCCACCCGGGGCAGGATCTAACTATGGCTACACCTTC.

In this sample, this clonotype turned up many times. The V call is TRBV3-1, the J call TRBJ2-7; D remains ambiguous. Between the trimmed V and J ends, which lost 4 bases and 3 bases, there was a span of 7 bases. The germline V gene has CDR1 LGHDT and CDR2 YNNKEL (reference sequence). This CDR3 region has 12 residues. CDR3 DNA: TGTGCCAGCAGCCGACCTAACTACGAGCAGTACTTC. It is translated as CASSRPNYEQYF.

This clonotype was observed many times. The chain couples TRBV5-4 to TRBJ2-1; D is ambiguous. Looked up from germline, CDR1 is SGHNT and CDR2 is YYREEE (reference sequence). Trimming stripped 3 bases from V and 8 bases from J, with 15 bases between. The CDR3 length is 14 residues. This chain's CDR3 is CASSSEVSGYEQFF. CDR3 bases: TGTGCCAGCAGCTCAGAGGTGTCTGGATATGAGCAGTTCTTC.

Only a few counts were recorded for this clonotype. The J gene is TRBJ1-1, the V gene TRBV29-1; no reliable D call. Between the trimmed V and J ends, which lost 5 bases and 0 bases, there was a span of 10 bases. This CDR3 contains 13 residues. Germline values: CDR1 SQVTM, CDR2 ANQGSEA. The CDR3 reads CSVRRVLNTEAFF. The CDR3 DNA reads as TGCAGCGTTCGGAGGGTTCTGAACACTGAAGCTTTCTTT.

This chain connects TRBV4-2 to TRBJ2-3; 13 bases align to TRBD2. Germline trimming cut 1 base from V and 5 bases from J; bases unmatched to any gene: 6. The CDR3 covers 17 residues. The germline V gene encodes CDR1 LGHNA and CDR2 YNFKEQ. In nucleotides, the CDR3 is TGTGCCAGCAGCCAAGTTACGGGACTAGCGGGGAAAGATACGCAGTATTTT. It codes for CASSQVTGLAGKDTQYF.

This clonotype was detected only a few times. V usage is TRBV7-2 and J usage is TRBJ2-3; D is unresolved. With 3 bases removed from V and 4 bases from J, the gap between germline ends came to 14 bases. Germline CDR1 is SGHTA and CDR2 is FQGNSA. The CDR3 consists of 15 residues. The CDR3 spells CASSLYRLRADTQYF. As DNA, the CDR3 is TGTGCCAGCAGCTTGTACCGACTTAGGGCAGATACGCAGTATTTT.

The rearrangement links TRBV27 to TRBJ2-5; tentatively, D is TRBD2 (6 bases). Germline V gives CDR1 MNHEY, CDR2 SMNVEV (reference sequence). The V and J ends lost 3 bases and 5 bases respectively, with 19 bases between them. CDR3 length: 16 amino acids. CDR3 amino acids: CASSLISGGAEETQYF. In DNA form, the CDR3 reads TGTGCCAGCAGTTTGATCTCCGGCGGGGCGGAGGAGACCCAGTACTTC.

The sample holds many counts of this clonotype. V and J are TRBV9 and TRBJ1-2; D might be TRBD1 (5 bases). The CDR3 runs to 14 residues. V lost 0 bases, J lost 5 bases, and 11 bases lay in between. CDR1 and CDR2 (germline): SGDLS, YYNGEE. The CDR3 coding sequence is TGTGCCAGCAGCGTAGCGGGGACTACTTATGGCTACACCTTC. Its translation: CASSVAGTTYGYTF. Full variable domain (missing parts from reference TRBV9 and TRBJ1-2): DSGVTQTPKHLITATGQRVTLRCSPRSGDLSVYWYQQSLDQGLQFLIQYYNGEERAKGNILERFSAQQFPDLHSELNLSSLELGDSALYFCASSVAGTTYGYTFGSGTRLTVV.

Notes on this clonotype: A much larger clone differs from this one at a single base, so this may be a read error. V is TRBV29-1 and J is TRBJ2-3; D perhaps matches TRBD2 (7 bases). The CDR3 has 13 residues. The germline V gene encodes CDR1 SQVTM and CDR2 ANQGSEA. DNA of the CDR3: TGCAGCGGTGAAGGGGGGGACACAGATACGCAGTATTTT. Protein sequence: CSGEGGDTDTQYF.